Listed below are T cell receptor beta chains from one sample, sequenced in a study of T-cell reconstitution after alpha-beta-depleted transplantation in children. TCRdb reprocessed the PCR reads via MiXCR and lists one record per CDR3 protein. Counted here are more than 250,000 distinct CDR3 sequences, nearly 10% occurring once; the ten biggest clones make up around 10%. The sample here was PBMCs from the stem cell graft donor, taken from the stem cell graft. The source of these receptors is a human donor who donated a stem cell graft to a child with SCID. CDR3s include the opening cysteine and the closing phenylalanine or tryptophan. Fields, in order: D gene, V gene, J gene, clone size, CDR3 protein, CDR3 DNA. The D gene is left open where the match is weak. Not all rows give a size; the values are once, few, many and, for expanded clones, a class.

>.|TRBV7-6|TRBJ2-3|.
CASSPSWDTQYF
TGTGCCAGCAGCCCGAGTTGGGATACGCAGTATTTT
>TRBD2|TRBV20-1|TRBJ2-3|few
CSARAPRGVTDTQYF
TGCAGTGCTAGAGCACCCCGGGGGGTCACAGATACGCAGTATTTT
>TRBD1|TRBV7-9|TRBJ2-3|many
CASFSGQGNTDTQYF
TGTGCCAGCTTTTCGGGACAGGGAAACACAGATACGCAGTATTTT
>.|TRBV12-3/TRBV12-4|TRBJ1-4|few
CASNDGGNEKLFF
TGTGCCAGTAATGACGGTGGAAATGAAAAACTGTTTTTT
>.|TRBV7-2|TRBJ1-5|few
CASSLERGTPQHF
TGTGCCAGCAGCTTAGAGAGAGGGACGCCCCAGCATTTT
>.|TRBV29-1|TRBJ1-2|once
CSVEDKFGYTF
TGCAGCGTTGAAGACAAGTTTGGCTACACCTTC
>.|TRBV3-1|TRBJ2-7|few
CASSRGQGRSYEQYF
TGTGCCAGCAGCCGTGGACAAGGGCGATCCTACGAGCAGTACTTC
>TRBD2|TRBV12-3/TRBV12-4|TRBJ2-3|.
CASTPSQAGGNTQYF
TGTGCCAGCACCCCCTCCCAAGCGGGGGGGAATACGCAGTATTTT
>TRBD2|TRBV4-1|TRBJ2-3|.
CASSHALGLVTDTQYF
TGCGCCAGCAGCCATGCCCTCGGACTAGTCACAGATACGCAGTATTTT
>.|TRBV10-3|TRBJ1-2|few
CAISLFGGYTF
TGTGCCATCAGCCTTTTTGGGGGCTACACCTTC
>.|TRBV5-1|TRBJ2-1|.
CASSFRVLPADEQFF
TGCGCCAGCAGCTTTCGGGTTTTACCAGCTGATGAGCAGTTCTTC
>.|TRBV20-1|TRBJ2-1|.
CSARSTGLPYNEQFF
TGCAGTGCTAGATCTACAGGGTTGCCCTACAATGAGCAGTTCTTC
>.|TRBV7-8|TRBJ2-6|many
CASSHGAQFPTGANVLTF
TGTGCCAGCAGCCACGGGGCACAATTTCCTACTGGGGCCAACGTCCTGACTTTC
>.|TRBV5-4|TRBJ2-3|few
CASSLRGDPDTQYF
TGTGCCAGCAGCTTGAGGGGAGACCCTGATACGCAGTATTTT
>TRBD2|TRBV7-8|TRBJ2-1|.
CASSPQGGPLSNEQFF
TGTGCCAGCAGCCCTCAGGGAGGGCCCCTGTCCAATGAGCAGTTCTTC
>TRBD2|TRBV6-2/TRBV6-3|TRBJ2-1|many
CASSRTLAGVTYNEQFF
TGTGCCAGCAGTCGAACTCTAGCGGGGGTAACCTACAATGAGCAGTTCTTC